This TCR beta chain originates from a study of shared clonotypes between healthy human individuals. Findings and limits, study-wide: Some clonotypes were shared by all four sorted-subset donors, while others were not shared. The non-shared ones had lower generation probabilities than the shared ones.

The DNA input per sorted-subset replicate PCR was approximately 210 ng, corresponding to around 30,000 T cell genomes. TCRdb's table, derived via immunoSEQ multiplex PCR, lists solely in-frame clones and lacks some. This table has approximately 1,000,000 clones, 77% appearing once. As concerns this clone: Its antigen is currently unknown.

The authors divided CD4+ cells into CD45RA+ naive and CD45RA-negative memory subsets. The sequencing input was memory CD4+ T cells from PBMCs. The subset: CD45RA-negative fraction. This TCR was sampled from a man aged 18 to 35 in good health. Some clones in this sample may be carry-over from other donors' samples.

The CDR3 nucleotides are TGTGCCAGCAGCAAACAGGGGGAGGAAGAGACCCAGTACTTC. It specifies CASSKQGEEETQYF. The chain has TRBV7-6 and TRBJ2-5; 8 nucleotides align to TRBD1. V lost 5 bases and J lost 3; bases outside the gene matches: 5. Germline V gene lookup returns CDR1 SGHVS and CDR2 FNYEAQ. The CDR3 runs 14 residues.